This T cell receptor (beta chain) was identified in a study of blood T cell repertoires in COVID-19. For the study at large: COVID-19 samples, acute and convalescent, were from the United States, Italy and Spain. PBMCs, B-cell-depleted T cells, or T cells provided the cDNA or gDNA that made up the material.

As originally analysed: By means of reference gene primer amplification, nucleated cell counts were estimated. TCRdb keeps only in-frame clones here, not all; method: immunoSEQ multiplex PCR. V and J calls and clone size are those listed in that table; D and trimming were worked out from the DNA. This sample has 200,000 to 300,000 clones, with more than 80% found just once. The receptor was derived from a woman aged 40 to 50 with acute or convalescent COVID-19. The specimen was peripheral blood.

The CDR3 sequence is CASSSPQGSTEAFF. The CDR3 DNA sequence: TGTGCCAGCAGCTCACCCCAGGGAAGCACTGAAGCTTTCTTT. The chain has TRBV7-9 and TRBJ1-1, with D maybe TRBD1 (5 bases). This CDR3 contains 14 residues. Germline loops: CDR1 SEHNR, CDR2 FQNEAQ (reference sequence). V lost 4 bases and J 4 bases, leaving 13 bases between the germline ends.